This TCR beta chain was documented in a study of brain T cells in children with intractable seizures. Sequencing was limited to surgery cases with top T cell transcript signatures in brain tissue. Patients received at least one anti-epileptic drug before surgery. To note about this clone: Its antigen remains unknown.

The ends were cut back, 3 bases at V and 4 bases at J, with 9 bases in the middle. Germline V gives CDR1 KGHDR, CDR2 SFDVKD. This CDR3 contains 14 residues. Data came from immunoSEQ multiplex PCR; TCRdb stores just in-frame clones and leaves some out. The repertoire holds roughly 80,000 clones, with 90% to 95% as singletons. General study results and limits: Only CDR3 sequence similarity suggested viral specificity, without known HCMV serostatus. Absence of clones before surgery may stem from lower sequencing depth.

The V and J genes are TRBV24-1 and TRBJ2-1, with a possible D match to TRBD2 (5 bases). Specimen: peripheral blood, collected at surgery. This TCR was sampled from a girl aged 2-9 years with Rasmussen encephalitis and intractable seizures. DNA of the CDR3: TGTGCCACCAGTGATGAACGGGGTTACAATGAGCAGTTCTTC. Its protein product is CATSDERGYNEQFF.